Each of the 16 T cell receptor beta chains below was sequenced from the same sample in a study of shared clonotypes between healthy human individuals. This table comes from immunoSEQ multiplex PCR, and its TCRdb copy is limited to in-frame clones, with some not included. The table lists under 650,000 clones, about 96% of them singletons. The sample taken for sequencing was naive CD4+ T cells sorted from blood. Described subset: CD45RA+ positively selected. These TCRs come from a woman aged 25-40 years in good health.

CDR3 region: CASRRDRSYGYTF. The CDR3 bases are TGTGCCAGCAGACGGGACAGGAGCTATGGCTACACCTTC. The genes are TRBV6-5 and TRBJ1-2; 8 bases are a match to TRBD1. Germline V CDR1 and CDR2: MNHEY, SVGAGI. The J segment lost 4 bases and the V segment lost 6 bases, leaving 4 bases of the junction unmatched. The CDR3 extends over 13 amino acids.

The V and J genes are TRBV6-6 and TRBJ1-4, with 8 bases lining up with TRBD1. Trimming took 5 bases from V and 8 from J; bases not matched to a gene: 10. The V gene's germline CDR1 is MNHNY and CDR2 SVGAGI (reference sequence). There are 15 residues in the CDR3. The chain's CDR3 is CASSRTGTGQEKLFF. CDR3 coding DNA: TGTGCCAGCAGTCGAACCGGGACAGGCCAAGAAAAACTGTTTTTT.

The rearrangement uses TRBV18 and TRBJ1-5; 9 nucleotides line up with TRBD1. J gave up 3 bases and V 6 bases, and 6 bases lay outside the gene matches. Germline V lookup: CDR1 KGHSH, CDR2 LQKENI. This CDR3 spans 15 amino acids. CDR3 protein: CASSVGQGYNQPQHF. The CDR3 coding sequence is TGTGCCAGCTCCGTGGGACAGGGTTACAATCAGCCCCAGCATTTT.

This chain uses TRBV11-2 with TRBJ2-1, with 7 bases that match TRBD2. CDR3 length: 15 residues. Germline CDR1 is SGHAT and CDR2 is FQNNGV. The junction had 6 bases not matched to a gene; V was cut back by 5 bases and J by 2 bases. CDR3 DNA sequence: TGTGCCAGCAGCCCCGTGCGGGGGACCTACAATGAGCAGTTCTTC. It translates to CASSPVRGTYNEQFF.

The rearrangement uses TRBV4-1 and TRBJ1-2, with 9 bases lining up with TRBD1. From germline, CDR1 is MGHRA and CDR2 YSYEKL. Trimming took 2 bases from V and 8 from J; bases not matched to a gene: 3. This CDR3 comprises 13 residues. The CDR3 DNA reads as TGCGCCAGCAGCCAACGGACAGGGGTGGGCTACACCTTC. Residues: CASSQRTGVGYTF.

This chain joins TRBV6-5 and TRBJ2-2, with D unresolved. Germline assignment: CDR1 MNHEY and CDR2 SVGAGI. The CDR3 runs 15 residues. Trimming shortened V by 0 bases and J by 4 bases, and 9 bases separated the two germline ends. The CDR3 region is CASSYSRKFTGELFF. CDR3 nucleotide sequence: TGTGCCAGCAGTTACTCCAGGAAGTTCACCGGGGAGCTGTTTTTT.

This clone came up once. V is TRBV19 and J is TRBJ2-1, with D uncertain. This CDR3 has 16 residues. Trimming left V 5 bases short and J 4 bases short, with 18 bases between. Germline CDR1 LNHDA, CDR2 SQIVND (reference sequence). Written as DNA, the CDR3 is TGTGCCAGTAGTCCCGGATCCGGGCGAAGGTACAATGAGCAGTTCTTC. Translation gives CASSPGSGRRYNEQFF.

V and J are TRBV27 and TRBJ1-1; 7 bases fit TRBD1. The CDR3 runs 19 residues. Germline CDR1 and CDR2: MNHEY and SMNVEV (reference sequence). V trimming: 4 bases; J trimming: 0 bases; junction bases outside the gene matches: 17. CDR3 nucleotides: TGTGCCAGCAGTTCCGCGACATATCGTCAGGGGGTGGTGAACACTGAAGCTTTCTTT. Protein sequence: CASSSATYRQGVVNTEAFF.

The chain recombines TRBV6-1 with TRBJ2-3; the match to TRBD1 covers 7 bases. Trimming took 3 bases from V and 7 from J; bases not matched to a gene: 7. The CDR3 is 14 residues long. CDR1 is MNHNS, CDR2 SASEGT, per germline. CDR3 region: CASSDWQGVNTQYF. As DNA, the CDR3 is TGTGCCAGCAGTGATTGGCAGGGGGTGAATACGCAGTATTTT.

The CDR3 DNA is TGTGCCATTCAAGGCGTGCTGAACACTGAAGCTTTCTTT. This sequence encodes CAIQGVLNTEAFF. The chain couples TRBV10-3 to TRBJ1-1; D is ambiguous. The CDR3 loop spans 13 amino acids. The germline V gene encodes CDR1 ENHRY and CDR2 SYGVKD. V was cut by 9 bases and J by 0 bases, with 11 bases left in between.

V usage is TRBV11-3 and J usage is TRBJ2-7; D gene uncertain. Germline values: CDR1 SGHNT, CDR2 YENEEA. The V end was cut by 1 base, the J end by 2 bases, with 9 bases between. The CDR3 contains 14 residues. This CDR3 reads CASSLAVGPYEQYF. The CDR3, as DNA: TGTGCCAGCAGCTTAGCGGTTGGGCCCTACGAGCAGTACTTC.

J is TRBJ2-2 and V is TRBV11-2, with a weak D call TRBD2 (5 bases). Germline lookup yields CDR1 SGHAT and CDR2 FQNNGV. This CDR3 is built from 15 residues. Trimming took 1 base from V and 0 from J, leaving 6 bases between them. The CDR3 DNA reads TGTGCCAGCAGCTTAGCCGGGACGAACACCGGGGAGCTGTTTTTT. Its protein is CASSLAGTNTGELFF. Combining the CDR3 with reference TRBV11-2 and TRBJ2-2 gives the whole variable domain EAGVAQSPRYKIIEKRQSVAFWCNPISGHATLYWYQQILGQGPKLLIQFQNNGVVDDSQLPKDRFSAERLKGVDSTLKIQPAKLEDSAVYLCASSLAGTNTGELFFGEGSRLTVL.

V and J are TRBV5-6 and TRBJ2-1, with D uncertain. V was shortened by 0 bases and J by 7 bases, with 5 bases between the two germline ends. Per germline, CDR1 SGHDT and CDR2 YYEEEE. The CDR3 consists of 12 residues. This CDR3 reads CASSLAPNEQFF. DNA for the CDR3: TGTGCCAGCAGCTTGGCCCCTAATGAGCAGTTCTTC.

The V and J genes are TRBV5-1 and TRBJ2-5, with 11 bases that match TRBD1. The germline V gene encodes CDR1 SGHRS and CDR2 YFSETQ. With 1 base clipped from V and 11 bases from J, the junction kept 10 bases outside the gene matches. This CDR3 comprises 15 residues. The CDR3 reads CASSLMGQGEGEQYF. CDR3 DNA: TGCGCCAGCAGCTTGATGGGACAGGGGGAAGGGGAGCAGTACTTC. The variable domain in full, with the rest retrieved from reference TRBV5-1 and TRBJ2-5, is KAGVTQTPRYLIKTRGQQVTLSCSPISGHRSVSWYQQTPGQGLQFLFEYFSETQRNKGNFPGRFSGRQFSNSRSEMNVSTLELGDSALYLCASSLMGQGEGEQYFGPGTRLLVL.

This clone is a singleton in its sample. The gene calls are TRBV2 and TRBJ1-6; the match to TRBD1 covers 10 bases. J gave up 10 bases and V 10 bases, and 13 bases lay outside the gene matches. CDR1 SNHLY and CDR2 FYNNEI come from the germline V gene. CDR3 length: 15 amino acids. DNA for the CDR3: TGTGCCACCCACCCCTCCGGGACAGGGGTATCACCCCTCCACTTT. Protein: CATHPSGTGVSPLHF.

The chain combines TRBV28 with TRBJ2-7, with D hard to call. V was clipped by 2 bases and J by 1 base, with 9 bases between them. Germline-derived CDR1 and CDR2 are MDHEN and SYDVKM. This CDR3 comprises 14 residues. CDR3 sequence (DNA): TGTGCCAGCAGTTTAACGTGGGCTTCCTACGAGCAGTACTTC. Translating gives CASSLTWASYEQYF.